These 2 T cell receptor beta chains came from one sample sequenced in a study of T cell repertoires in cytomegalovirus infection. TCRdb re-analysed the reads in MiXCR, keeping a single row per CDR3 protein. Among roughly 81,000 distinct CDR3 sequences listed, 3.7% were seen once. Sequenced material: PBMCs. These TCRs come from a human donor in good health (CMV status not recorded). Some clones in this sample may be carry-over from other donors' samples.

This clonotype was recorded at least ten times. CDR3 DNA sequence: TGCAGTGCTGTACTACGACAGGGGATCCTCTACGAGCAGTACTTC. Translated: CSAVLRQGILYEQYF. V gene TRBV20-1 combines with J gene TRBJ2-7, with 8 bases matching TRBD1. This CDR3 comprises 15 residues. Germline trimming cut 5 bases from V and 3 bases from J; bases unmatched to any gene: 12. Germline loops: CDR1 DFQATT, CDR2 SNEGSKA (reference sequence).

This clonotype showed up many times. V usage is TRBV6-2 or TRBV6-3 and J usage is TRBJ2-7; 12 bases agree with TRBD2. The CDR3 has 14 amino acids. The J segment lost 3 bases and the V segment lost 7 bases, leaving 4 bases of the junction unmatched. Germline V gives CDR1 MNHEY, CDR2 SVGEGT. The CDR3 nucleotides read TGTGCCAGCACTAGACTAGCGGGGGACTACGAGCAGTACTTC. It codes for CASTRLAGDYEQYF.